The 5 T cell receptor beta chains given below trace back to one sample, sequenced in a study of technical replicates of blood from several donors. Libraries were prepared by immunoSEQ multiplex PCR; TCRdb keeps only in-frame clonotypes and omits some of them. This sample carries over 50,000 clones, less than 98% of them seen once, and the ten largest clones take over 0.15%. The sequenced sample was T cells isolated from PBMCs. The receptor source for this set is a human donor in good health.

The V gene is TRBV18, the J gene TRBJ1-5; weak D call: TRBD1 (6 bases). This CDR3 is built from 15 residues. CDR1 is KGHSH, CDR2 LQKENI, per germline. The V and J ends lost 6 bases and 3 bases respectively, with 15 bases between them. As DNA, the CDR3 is TGTGCCAGCTCGCCCTTTACAGGGTCCAATCAGCCCCAGCATTTT. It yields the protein CASSPFTGSNQPQHF.

The CDR3, as DNA: TGTGCCAGCAGCGGGAGAACAGGGAACGGGGAGCTGTTTTTT. Translation: CASSGRTGNGELFF. The chain joins TRBV7-2 to TRBJ2-2; the D gene is possibly TRBD1 (6 bases). Trimming removed 5 bases at V and 7 bases at J, with 14 bases between. Germline V gene sequence: CDR1 SGHTA, CDR2 FQGNSA. The CDR3 runs 14 residues. The whole variable domain, filled in from reference TRBV7-2 and TRBJ2-2, reads GAGVSQSPSNKVTEKGKDVELRCDPISGHTALYWYRQSLGQGLEFLIYFQGNSAPDKSGLPSDRFSAERTGGSVSTLTIQRTQQEDSAVYLCASSGRTGNGELFFGEGSRLTVL.

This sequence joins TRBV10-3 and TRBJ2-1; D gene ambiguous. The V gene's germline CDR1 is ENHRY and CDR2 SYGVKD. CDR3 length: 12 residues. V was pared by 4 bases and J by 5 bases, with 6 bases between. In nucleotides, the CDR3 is TGTGCCATCAGTGGTTTAGACAATGAGCAGTTCTTC. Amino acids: CAISGLDNEQFF.

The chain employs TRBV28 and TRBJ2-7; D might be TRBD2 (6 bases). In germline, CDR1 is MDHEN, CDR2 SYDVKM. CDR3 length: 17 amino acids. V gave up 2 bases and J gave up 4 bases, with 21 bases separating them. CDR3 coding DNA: TGTGCCAGCAGTTTAGGGCCGGGCGCGGCGGGAAGGTACGAGCAGTACTTC. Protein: CASSLGPGAAGRYEQYF.

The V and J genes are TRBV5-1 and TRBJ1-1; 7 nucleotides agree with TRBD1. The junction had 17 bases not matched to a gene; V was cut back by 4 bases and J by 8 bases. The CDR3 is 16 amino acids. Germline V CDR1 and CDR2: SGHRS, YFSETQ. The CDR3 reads CASSKDRVGPEKEAFF. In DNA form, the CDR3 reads TGCGCCAGCAGCAAAGACAGGGTTGGACCAGAAAAGGAAGCTTTCTTT.